The clone carrying this T cell receptor (beta chain) was found a few times. One junction end disagrees with the germline gene, perhaps due to a read error. The germline gives CDR1 DFQATT, CDR2 SNEGSKA (reference sequence). The CDR3 loop spans 11 amino acids. TCRdb reanalysed the RT-PCR reads using MiXCR and keeps one entry per CDR3 protein. The sample records fewer than 800,000 distinct CDR3 sequences, more than 13% being singletons. Sequencing was performed on memory CD4+ T cells from blood. The receptor was derived from a female donor in good health, serving as a healthy control. The chain couples TRBV20-1 to TRBJ1-1; D is possibly TRBD1 (5 bases). The CDR3 DNA reads as TGCAGCGCTAAGGGGCCCTCTGAAGCTTTCTTT. Translation gives CSAKGPSEAFF.